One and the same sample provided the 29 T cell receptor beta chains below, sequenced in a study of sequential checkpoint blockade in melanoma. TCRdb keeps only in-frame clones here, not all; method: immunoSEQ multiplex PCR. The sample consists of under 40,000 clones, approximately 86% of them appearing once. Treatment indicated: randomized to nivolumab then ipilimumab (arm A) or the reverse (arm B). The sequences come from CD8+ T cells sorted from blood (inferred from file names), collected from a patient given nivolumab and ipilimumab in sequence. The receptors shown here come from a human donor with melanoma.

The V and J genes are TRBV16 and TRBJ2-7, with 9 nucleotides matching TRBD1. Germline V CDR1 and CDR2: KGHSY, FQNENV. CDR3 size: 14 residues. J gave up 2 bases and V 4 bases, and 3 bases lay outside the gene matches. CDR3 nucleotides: TGTGCCAGCAGCCCGGGACAGGGTACCTACGAGCAGTACTTC. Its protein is CASSPGQGTYEQYF.

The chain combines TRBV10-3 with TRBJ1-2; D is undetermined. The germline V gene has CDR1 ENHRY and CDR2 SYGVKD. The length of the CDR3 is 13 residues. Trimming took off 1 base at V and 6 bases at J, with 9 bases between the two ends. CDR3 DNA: TGTGCCATCAGTGAGTTAGTCACCCATGGCTACACCTTC. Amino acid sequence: CAISELVTHGYTF.

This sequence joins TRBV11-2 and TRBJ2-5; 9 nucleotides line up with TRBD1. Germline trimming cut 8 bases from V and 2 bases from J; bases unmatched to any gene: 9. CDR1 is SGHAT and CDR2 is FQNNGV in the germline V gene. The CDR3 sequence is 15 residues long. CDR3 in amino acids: CASGNLDRGQETQYF. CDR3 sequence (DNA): TGTGCCAGCGGAAACCTGGACAGGGGTCAAGAGACCCAGTACTTC.

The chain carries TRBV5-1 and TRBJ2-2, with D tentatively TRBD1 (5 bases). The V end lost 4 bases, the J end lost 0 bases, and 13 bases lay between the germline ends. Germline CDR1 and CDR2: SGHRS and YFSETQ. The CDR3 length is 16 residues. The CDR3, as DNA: TGCGCCAGCAGCCCGAGGACACCCTCGAACACCGGGGAGCTGTTTTTT. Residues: CASSPRTPSNTGELFF. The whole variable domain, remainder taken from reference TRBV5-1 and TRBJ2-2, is KAGVTQTPRYLIKTRGQQVTLSCSPISGHRSVSWYQQTPGQGLQFLFEYFSETQRNKGNFPGRFSGRQFSNSRSEMNVSTLELGDSALYLCASSPRTPSNTGELFFGEGSRLTVL.

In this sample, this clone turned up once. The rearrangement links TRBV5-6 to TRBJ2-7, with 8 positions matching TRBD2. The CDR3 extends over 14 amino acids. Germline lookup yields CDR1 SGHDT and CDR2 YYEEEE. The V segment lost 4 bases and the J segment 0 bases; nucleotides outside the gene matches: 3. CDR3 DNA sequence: TGTGCCAGCAGCCGGGAGGGAGTCTCCTACGAGCAGTACTTC. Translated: CASSREGVSYEQYF. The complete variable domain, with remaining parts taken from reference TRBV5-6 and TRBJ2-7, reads DAGVTQSPTHLIKTRGQQVTLRCSPKSGHDTVSWYQQALGQGPQFIFQYYEEEERQRGNFPDRFSGHQFPNYSSELNVNALLLGDSALYLCASSREGVSYEQYFGPGTRLTVT.

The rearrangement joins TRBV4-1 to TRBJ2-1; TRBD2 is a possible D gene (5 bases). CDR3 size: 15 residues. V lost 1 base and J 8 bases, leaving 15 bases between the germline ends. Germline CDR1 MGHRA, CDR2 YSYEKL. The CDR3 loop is CASSQAGLALDEQFF. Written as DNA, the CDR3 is TGCGCCAGCAGCCAAGCCGGTCTAGCACTGGATGAGCAGTTCTTC.

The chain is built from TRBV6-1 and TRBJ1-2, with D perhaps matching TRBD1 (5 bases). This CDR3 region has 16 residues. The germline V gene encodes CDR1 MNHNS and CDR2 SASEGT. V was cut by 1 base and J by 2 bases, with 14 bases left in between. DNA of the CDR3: TGTGCCAGCAGTGAAGGCGTGCAGGGCAGGAACTATGGCTACACCTTC. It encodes CASSEGVQGRNYGYTF.

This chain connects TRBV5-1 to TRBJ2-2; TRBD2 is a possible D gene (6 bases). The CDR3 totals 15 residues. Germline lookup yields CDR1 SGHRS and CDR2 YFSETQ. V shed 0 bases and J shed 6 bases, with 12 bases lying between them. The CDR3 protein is CASSLVAARAGELFF. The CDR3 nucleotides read TGCGCCAGCAGCTTGGTAGCGGCCAGGGCCGGGGAGCTGTTTTTT.

CDR3 amino acids: CASSVVGGRGTDTQYF. CDR3 bases: TGTGCCAGCAGCGTAGTAGGGGGCAGGGGCACAGATACGCAGTATTTT. This chain uses TRBV9 with TRBJ2-3, with 7 bases aligning to TRBD1. The CDR3 spans 16 residues. Germline assignment: CDR1 SGDLS and CDR2 YYNGEE. Trimming cost V 0 bases and J 1 base; bases outside gene matches: 5.

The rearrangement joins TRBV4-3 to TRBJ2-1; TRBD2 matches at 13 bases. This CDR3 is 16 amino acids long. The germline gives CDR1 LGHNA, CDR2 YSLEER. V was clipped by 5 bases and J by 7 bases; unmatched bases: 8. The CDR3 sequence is CASSKTSGRANNEQFF. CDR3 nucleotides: TGCGCCAGCAGCAAAACTAGCGGGAGGGCCAATAATGAGCAGTTCTTC.

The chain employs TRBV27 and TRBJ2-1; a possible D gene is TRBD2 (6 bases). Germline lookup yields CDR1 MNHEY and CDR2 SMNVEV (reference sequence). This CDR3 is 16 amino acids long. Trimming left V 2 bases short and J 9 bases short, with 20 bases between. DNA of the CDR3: TGTGCCAGCAGTTTAGGAGGGACTTACGGAGGAGGTGAGCAGTTCTTC. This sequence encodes CASSLGGTYGGGEQFF.

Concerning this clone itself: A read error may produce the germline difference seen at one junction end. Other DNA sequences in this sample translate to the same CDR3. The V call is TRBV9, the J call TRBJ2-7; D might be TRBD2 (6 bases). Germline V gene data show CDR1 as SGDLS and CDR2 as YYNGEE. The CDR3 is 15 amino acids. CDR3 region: CASSVSAGSSYEQYF. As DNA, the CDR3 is TGCGCCAGCAGCGTATCAGCGGGCAGCTCCTACGAGCAGTACTTC.

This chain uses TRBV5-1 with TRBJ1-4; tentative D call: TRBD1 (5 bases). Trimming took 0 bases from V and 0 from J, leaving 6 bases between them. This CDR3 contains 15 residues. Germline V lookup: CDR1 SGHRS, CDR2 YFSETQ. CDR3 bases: TGCGCCAGCAGCTTGGCCAGGGCAACTAATGAAAAACTGTTTTTT. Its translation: CASSLARATNEKLFF.

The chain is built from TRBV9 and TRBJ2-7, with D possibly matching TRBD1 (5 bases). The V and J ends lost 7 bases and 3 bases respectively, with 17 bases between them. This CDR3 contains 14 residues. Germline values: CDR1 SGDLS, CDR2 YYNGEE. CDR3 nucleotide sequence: TGTGCCAGCGAGGCATCCGGTGACAGCTACGAGCAGTACTTC. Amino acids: CASEASGDSYEQYF. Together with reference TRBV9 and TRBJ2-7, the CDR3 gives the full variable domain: DSGVTQTPKHLITATGQRVTLRCSPRSGDLSVYWYQQSLDQGLQFLIQYYNGEERAKGNILERFSAQQFPDLHSELNLSSLELGDSALYFCASEASGDSYEQYFGPGTRLTVT.

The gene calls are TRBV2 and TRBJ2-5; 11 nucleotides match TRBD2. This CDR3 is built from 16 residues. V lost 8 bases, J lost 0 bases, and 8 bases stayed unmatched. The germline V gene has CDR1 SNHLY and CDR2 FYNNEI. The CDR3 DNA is TGTGCCAGCGGGCGCCTAGCGGGAGGATACCAAGAGACCCAGTACTTC. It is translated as CASGRLAGGYQETQYF.

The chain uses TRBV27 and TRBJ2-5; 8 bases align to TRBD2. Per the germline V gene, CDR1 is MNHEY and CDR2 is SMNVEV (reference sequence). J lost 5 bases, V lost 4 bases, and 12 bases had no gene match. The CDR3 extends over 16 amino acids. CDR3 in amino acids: CASSYRRVAGWETQYF. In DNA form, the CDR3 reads TGTGCCAGCAGTTACCGTAGAGTAGCGGGATGGGAGACCCAGTACTTC.

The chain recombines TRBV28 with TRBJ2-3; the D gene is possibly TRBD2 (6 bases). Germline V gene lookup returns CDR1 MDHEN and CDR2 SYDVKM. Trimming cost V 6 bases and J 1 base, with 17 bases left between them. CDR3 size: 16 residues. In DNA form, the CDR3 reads TGTGCCAGCAGCCTTGTACTAGCTATAGGCACAGATACGCAGTATTTT. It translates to CASSLVLAIGTDTQYF.

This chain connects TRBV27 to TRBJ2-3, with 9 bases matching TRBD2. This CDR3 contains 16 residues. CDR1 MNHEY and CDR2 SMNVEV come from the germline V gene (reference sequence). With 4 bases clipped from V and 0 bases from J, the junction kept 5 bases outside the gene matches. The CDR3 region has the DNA TGTGCCAGCAGTTCCATTGGACTAGCGAGCACAGATACGCAGTATTTT. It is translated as CASSSIGLASTDTQYF.

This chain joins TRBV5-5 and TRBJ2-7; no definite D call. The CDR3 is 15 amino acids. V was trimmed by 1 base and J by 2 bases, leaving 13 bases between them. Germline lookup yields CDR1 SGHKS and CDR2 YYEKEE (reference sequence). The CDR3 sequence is CASSLPQRSTYEQYF. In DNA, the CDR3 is TGTGCCAGCAGCTTGCCCCAGCGCTCCACCTACGAGCAGTACTTC.

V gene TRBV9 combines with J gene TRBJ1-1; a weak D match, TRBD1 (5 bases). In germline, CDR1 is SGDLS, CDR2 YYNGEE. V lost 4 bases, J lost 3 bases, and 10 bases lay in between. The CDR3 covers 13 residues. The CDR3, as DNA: TGTGCCAGCAGCCCGGGGGGATACACTGAAGCTTTCTTT. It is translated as CASSPGGYTEAFF.

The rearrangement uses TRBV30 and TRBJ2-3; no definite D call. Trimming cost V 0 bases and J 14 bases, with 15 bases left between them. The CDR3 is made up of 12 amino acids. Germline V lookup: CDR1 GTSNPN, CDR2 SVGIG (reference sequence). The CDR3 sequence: CAWSVPPTDGYF. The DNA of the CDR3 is TGTGCCTGGAGTGTTCCGCCTACAGATGGGTATTTT.

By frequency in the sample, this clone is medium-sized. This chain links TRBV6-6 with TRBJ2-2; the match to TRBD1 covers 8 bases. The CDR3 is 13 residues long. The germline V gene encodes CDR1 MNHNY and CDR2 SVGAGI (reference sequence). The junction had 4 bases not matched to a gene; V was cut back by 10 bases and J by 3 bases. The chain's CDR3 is CAIQGADTGELFF. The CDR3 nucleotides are TGTGCCATCCAGGGGGCAGACACCGGGGAGCTGTTTTTT.

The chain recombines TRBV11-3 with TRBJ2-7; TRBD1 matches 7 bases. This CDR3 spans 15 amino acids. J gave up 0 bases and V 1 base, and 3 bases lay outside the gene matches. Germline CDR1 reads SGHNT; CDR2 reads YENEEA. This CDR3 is CASSLVWDSSYEQYF. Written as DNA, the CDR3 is TGTGCCAGCAGCTTAGTATGGGACAGCTCCTACGAGCAGTACTTC.

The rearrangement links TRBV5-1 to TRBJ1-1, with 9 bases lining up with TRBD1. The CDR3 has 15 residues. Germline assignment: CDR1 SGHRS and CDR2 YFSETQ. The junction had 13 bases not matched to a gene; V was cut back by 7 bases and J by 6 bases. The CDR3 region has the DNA TGCGCCAGCGTCCCCGGGACAGGGTCGGGGGCTGAAGCTTTCTTT. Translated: CASVPGTGSGAEAFF.

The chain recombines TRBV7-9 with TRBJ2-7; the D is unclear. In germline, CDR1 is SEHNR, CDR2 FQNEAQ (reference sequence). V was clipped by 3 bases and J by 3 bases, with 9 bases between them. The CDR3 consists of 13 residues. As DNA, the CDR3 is TGTGCCAGCAGCTTCATTAACTTCTACGAGCAGTACTTC. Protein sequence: CASSFINFYEQYF.

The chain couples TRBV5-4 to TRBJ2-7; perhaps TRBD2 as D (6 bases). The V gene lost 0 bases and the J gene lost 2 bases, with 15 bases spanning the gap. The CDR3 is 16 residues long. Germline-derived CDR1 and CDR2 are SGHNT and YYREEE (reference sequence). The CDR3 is CASSLGGGGSTYEQYF. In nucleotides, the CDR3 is TGTGCCAGCAGCTTGGGGGGTGGAGGGAGCACCTACGAGCAGTACTTC. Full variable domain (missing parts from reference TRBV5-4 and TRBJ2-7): ETGVTQSPTHLIKTRGQQVTLRCSSQSGHNTVSWYQQALGQGPQFIFQYYREEENGRGNFPPRFSGLQFPNYSSELNVNALELDDSALYLCASSLGGGGSTYEQYFGPGTRLTVT.

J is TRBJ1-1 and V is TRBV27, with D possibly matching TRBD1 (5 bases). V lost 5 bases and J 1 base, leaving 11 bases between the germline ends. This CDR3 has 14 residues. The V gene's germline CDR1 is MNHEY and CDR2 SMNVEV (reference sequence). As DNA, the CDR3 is TGTGCCAGCAGTAACAGCGGGGCGAACACTGAAGCTTTCTTT. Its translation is CASSNSGANTEAFF.

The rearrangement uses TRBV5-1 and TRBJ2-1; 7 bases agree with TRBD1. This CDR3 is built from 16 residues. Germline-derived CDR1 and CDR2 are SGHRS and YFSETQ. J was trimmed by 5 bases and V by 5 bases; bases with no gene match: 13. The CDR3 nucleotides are TGCGCCAGCAGAAAAGCTCTGACAGGGAGCGACAATGAGCAGTTCTTC. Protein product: CASRKALTGSDNEQFF.

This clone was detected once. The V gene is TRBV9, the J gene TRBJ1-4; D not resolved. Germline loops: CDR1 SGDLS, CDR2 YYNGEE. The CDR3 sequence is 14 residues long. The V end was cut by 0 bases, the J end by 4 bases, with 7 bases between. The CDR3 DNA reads TGTGCCAGCAGCGTAGATTACAATAATGAAAAACTGTTTTTT. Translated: CASSVDYNNEKLFF.